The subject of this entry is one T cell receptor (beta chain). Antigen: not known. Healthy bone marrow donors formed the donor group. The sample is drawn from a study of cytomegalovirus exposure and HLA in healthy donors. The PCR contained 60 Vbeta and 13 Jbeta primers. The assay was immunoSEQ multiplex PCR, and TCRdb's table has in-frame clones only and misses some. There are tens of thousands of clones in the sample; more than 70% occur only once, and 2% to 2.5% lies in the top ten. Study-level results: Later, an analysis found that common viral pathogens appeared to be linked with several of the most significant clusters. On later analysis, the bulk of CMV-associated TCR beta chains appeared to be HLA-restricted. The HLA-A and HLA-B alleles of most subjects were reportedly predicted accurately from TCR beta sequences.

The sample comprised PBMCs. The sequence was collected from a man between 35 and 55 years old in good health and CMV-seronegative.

The CDR3 loop reads CAARDASYNEQFF. DNA of the CDR3: TGTGCCGCCCGGGATGCCTCCTACAATGAGCAGTTCTTC. The chain carries TRBV6-6 and TRBJ2-1, with TRBD2 as a possible D gene (5 bases). The CDR3 extends over 13 amino acids. V was trimmed by 11 bases and J by 0 bases, leaving 11 bases between them. The germline CDR1 and CDR2 sequences are MNHNY and SVGAGI (reference sequence).